This T cell receptor (beta chain) was sequenced in a study of blood T cell repertoires in COVID-19. Across the whole study: Samples of COVID-19 (acute and convalescent) were obtained from the United States, Italy and Spain. PBMCs, B-cell-depleted T cells, or T cells were the source of the cDNA or gDNA that made up the material.

This clone was seen only a few times. As processed by the authors: Using reference gene primer amplification, nucleated cell counts were estimated. Generated by immunoSEQ multiplex PCR, the TCRdb table keeps only in-frame clones and is missing some. Clone size and V and J calls were adopted from that table, with D and trimming inferred from the DNA. This table has 70,000 to 90,000 clones, 75% to 90% appearing once. Per germline, CDR1 SGHNT and CDR2 YYREEE (reference sequence). The V gene lost 4 bases and the J gene lost 1 base, with 8 bases spanning the gap. The CDR3 length is 13 residues. This sequence joins TRBV5-4 and TRBJ1-1, with D perhaps matching TRBD1 (6 bases). Material: peripheral blood. The TCR was taken from a human donor in a cohort sampled during active COVID-19. The CDR3 sequence: CASSTQGNTEAFF. The CDR3 coding sequence is TGTGCCAGCAGCACACAGGGGAACACTGAAGCTTTCTTT.